These 4 T cell receptor beta chains share one sample of origin, sequenced in a study of T cell responses to AZD1222 COVID-19 vaccine. Assay: immunoSEQ multiplex PCR; the TCRdb copy retains only in-frame clones and omits some. Here the sample spans roughly 120,000 clones, about 91% being singletons. The sample here was peripheral blood, taken 28 days after the second AZD1222 dose. The source of these receptors is an adult who received the AZD1222 COVID-19 vaccine.

J is TRBJ2-7 and V is TRBV7-9; 12 bases are a match to TRBD2. This CDR3 is 14 amino acids long. The V and J ends lost 5 bases and 7 bases, in that order; junction bases with no gene match: 6. Per germline, CDR1 SEHNR and CDR2 FQNEAQ (reference sequence). The CDR3 sequence: CASSPLAGGGEQYF. Written as DNA, the CDR3 is TGTGCCAGCAGCCCACTAGCGGGAGGCGGTGAGCAGTACTTC.

This rearrangement joins TRBV10-3 to TRBJ1-2; D gene ambiguous. CDR1 and CDR2 (germline): ENHRY, SYGVKD. V was shortened by 4 bases and J by 0 bases, with 9 bases between the two germline ends. The CDR3 contains 14 residues. The CDR3 loop is CAISVDRTNYGYTF. The CDR3 nucleotides read TGTGCCATCAGTGTAGACCGAACTAACTATGGCTACACCTTC.

This clone appeared once. The chain carries TRBV19 and TRBJ2-5, with 9 bases that match TRBD1. Germline V gene data show CDR1 as LNHDA and CDR2 as SQIVND (reference sequence). The CDR3 runs to 15 residues. J lost 4 bases, V lost 3 bases, and 6 bases had no gene match. CDR3 loop: CASSMTGGGLETQYF. The DNA for the CDR3 is TGTGCCAGTAGTATGACAGGGGGAGGACTAGAGACCCAGTACTTC.

CDR3 coding DNA: TGTGCCAGCCGGCGGTTAACAGGGGGGAATTCACCCCTCCACTTT. Translating gives CASRRLTGGNSPLHF. This sequence joins TRBV3-1 (or the pseudogene TRBV3-2) and TRBJ1-6; 8 bases are shared with TRBD1. The V gene's germline CDR1 is LGHDT and CDR2 YNNKEL (reference sequence). This CDR3 region has 15 residues. V was pared by 8 bases and J by 7 bases, with 10 bases of the junction left unmatched.